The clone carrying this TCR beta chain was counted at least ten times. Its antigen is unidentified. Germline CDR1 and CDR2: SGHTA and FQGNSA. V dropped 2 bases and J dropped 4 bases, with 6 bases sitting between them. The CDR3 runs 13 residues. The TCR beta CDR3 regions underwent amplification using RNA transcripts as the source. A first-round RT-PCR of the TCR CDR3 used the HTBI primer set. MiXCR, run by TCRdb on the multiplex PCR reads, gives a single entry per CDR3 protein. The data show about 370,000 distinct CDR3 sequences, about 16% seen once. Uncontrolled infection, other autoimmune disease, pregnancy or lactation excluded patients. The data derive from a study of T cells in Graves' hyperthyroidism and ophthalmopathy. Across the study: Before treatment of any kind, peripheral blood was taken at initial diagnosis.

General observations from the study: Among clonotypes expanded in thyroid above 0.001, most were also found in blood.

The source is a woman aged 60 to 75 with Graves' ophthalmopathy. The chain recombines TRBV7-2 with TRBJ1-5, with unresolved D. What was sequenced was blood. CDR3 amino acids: CASSLWQNQPQHF. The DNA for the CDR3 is TGTGCCAGCAGCTTATGGCAGAATCAGCCCCAGCATTTT. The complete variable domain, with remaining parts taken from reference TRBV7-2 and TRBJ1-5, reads GAGVSQSPSNKVTEKGKDVELRCDPISGHTALYWYRQSLGQGLEFLIYFQGNSAPDKSGLPSDRFSAERTGGSVSTLTIQRTQQEDSAVYLCASSLWQNQPQHFGDGTRLSIL.